This entry features one T cell receptor (beta chain) sequence. Trimming stripped 6 bases from V and 11 bases from J, with 8 bases between. This CDR3 spans 11 amino acids. The germline V gene encodes CDR1 MNHEY and CDR2 SVGAGI. These data are taken from a study of blood T cell repertoires in COVID-19. Clones were sequenced by immunoSEQ multiplex PCR, and TCRdb holds only the in-frame ones, with some missing. The sample records hundreds of thousands of clones, roughly 85% being singletons. This receptor was identified in a woman under 30 with acute COVID-19. The chain employs TRBV6-5 and TRBJ1-6, with D unresolved. Sequences were obtained from PBMCs or T cells enriched from blood (not recorded which). The CDR3 sequence is CASREEAPLHF. The CDR3 DNA reads as TGTGCCAGCAGGGAGGAGGCACCCCTCCACTTT.